This entry lists 29 T cell receptor beta chains sequenced from one sample in a study of shared clonotypes between healthy human individuals. This table comes from immunoSEQ multiplex PCR, and its TCRdb copy is limited to in-frame clones, with some not included. This repertoire shows 800,000 to 1,200,000 clones, about 84% found once; its top ten account for 0.52%. The sample comprised memory CD4+ T cells from PBMCs. Sample subset: CD45RA-negative fraction. The receptors here all came from a man aged 18-30 years in good health. Some clones in this sample may be carry-over from other donors' samples.

The sample holds one count of this clone. The rearrangement joins TRBV28 to TRBJ2-6; D may be TRBD2 (5 bases). V was trimmed by 2 bases and J by 2 bases, leaving 13 bases between them. The CDR3 length is 17 residues. The germline CDR1 and CDR2 sequences are MDHEN and SYDVKM. As DNA, the CDR3 is TGTGCCAGCAGTTTAGCCCCGGGGATCCCTGGGGCCAACGTCCTGACTTTC. It is translated as CASSLAPGIPGANVLTF.

This clone showed up just a few times. The rearrangement joins TRBV21-1 to TRBJ1-5; the table names TRBD1, a call not compared with the DNA. TRBV21-1 is labeled a pseudogene. This CDR3 comprises 20 residues. The CDR3 nucleotides are TGTGCCAGCAGCAAAAGCGAAGGTGGGACAGGGGCGAATAGCAATCAGCCCCAGCATTTT. Translation gives CASSKSEGGTGANSNQPQHF.

The chain joins TRBV13 to TRBJ2-3; 11 positions agree with TRBD2. CDR3 length equals 15 residues. V dropped 5 bases and J dropped 7; count of bases not matched to a gene: 8. The germline CDR1 and CDR2 sequences are PRHDT and FYEKMQ (reference sequence). The chain's CDR3 is CASSISGRASYTQYF. As DNA, the CDR3 is TGTGCCAGCAGCATTAGCGGGAGGGCCTCGTATACGCAGTATTTT.

This chain links TRBV28 with TRBJ2-7; unclear D gene. The CDR3 totals 12 residues. From germline, CDR1 is MDHEN and CDR2 SYDVKM. V was pared by 3 bases and J by 3 bases, with 6 bases between. CDR3 nucleotide sequence: TGTGCCAGCAGTTTCTCCATCTACGAGCAGTACTTC. Translation: CASSFSIYEQYF.

The CDR3 is CAISRTESGRGYNEQFF. The CDR3 nucleotides read TGTGCCATCAGCAGAACCGAAAGCGGGAGAGGCTACAATGAGCAGTTCTTC. V and J are TRBV10-3 and TRBJ2-1; 8 positions agree with TRBD2. Trimming at V came to 6 bases and at J to 3 bases, leaving 13 bases not matched to a gene. Per the germline V gene, CDR1 is ENHRY and CDR2 is SYGVKD. The CDR3 contains 17 residues.

The chain links TRBV27 to TRBJ2-7; D is tentatively TRBD1 or TRBD2 (6 bases each). This CDR3 has 13 residues. The germline V gene encodes CDR1 MNHEY and CDR2 SMNVEV (reference sequence). V was pared by 2 bases and J by 9 bases, with 14 bases between. CDR3 sequence: CASSLNREVSQYF. As DNA, the CDR3 is TGTGCCAGCAGTTTAAACAGGGAGGTCTCGCAGTACTTC.

This clone was recorded once. The chain is built from TRBV4-2 and TRBJ1-1; D not resolved. The CDR3 has 14 amino acids. The V gene's germline CDR1 is LGHNA and CDR2 YNFKEQ. V was clipped by 0 bases and J by 5 bases, with 10 bases between them. This chain's CDR3 is CASSQDGRRTEAFF. Here the CDR3 DNA reads TGTGCCAGCAGCCAAGACGGCCGGAGGACTGAAGCTTTCTTT.

The chain couples TRBV10-1 to TRBJ2-3, with D perhaps matching TRBD1 or TRBD2 (5 bases each). V shed 3 bases and J shed 4 bases, with 11 bases lying between them. The CDR3 covers 14 residues. CDR1 is WNHNN and CDR2 is SYGVQD in the germline V gene (reference sequence). CDR3 loop: CASSDYRGADTQYF. The CDR3 DNA reads as TGCGCCAGCAGTGACTACCGGGGCGCAGATACGCAGTATTTT.

CDR3 sequence: CASKRTGLETQYF. The CDR3 nucleotides read TGTGCCAGCAAGAGGACAGGGCTGGAGACCCAGTACTTC. The chain uses TRBV2 and TRBJ2-5; 8 positions match TRBD1. CDR3 size: 13 residues. Germline V CDR1 and CDR2: SNHLY, FYNNEI. Losses at the gene ends were 7 bases for V and 5 bases for J; bases not matched to a gene: 6.

The chain is built from TRBV28 and TRBJ1-5; D gene unclear. Trimming removed 3 bases from V and 7 bases from J, with 13 bases in between. The CDR3 is 14 residues long. Germline V gene lookup returns CDR1 MDHEN and CDR2 SYDVKM. DNA for the CDR3: TGTGCCAGCAGTTTTTTCAGTGGGGTCCAGCCCCAGCATTTT. It yields the protein CASSFFSGVQPQHF.

A note on this clone: The same CDR3 arises from other DNA sequences in this sample as well. The rearrangement uses TRBV6-1 and TRBJ2-7; D not resolved. This CDR3 has 12 amino acids. Trimming left V 3 bases short and J 4 bases short, with 7 bases between. CDR1 is MNHNS and CDR2 is SASEGT in the germline V gene. The CDR3, as DNA: TGTGCCAGCAGTGAGGTGAGGTACGAGCAGTACTTC. Its translation is CASSEVRYEQYF.

The V and J genes are TRBV5-6 and TRBJ1-2, with 9 positions matching TRBD1. Germline CDR1 and CDR2: SGHDT and YYEEEE. The length of the CDR3 is 14 residues. V lost 1 base, J lost 7 bases, and 5 bases stayed unmatched. CDR3 protein: CASSLRGQGLGYTF. CDR3 sequence (DNA): TGTGCCAGCAGCTTGAGGGGACAGGGACTTGGCTACACCTTC.

The CDR3: CASSSDRQPPYNYGYTF. In nucleotides, the CDR3 is TGTGCCAGCAGTTCCGACAGACAGCCTCCATATAACTATGGCTACACCTTC. The chain carries TRBV27 and TRBJ1-2; possibly TRBD1 for D (5 bases). This CDR3 region has 17 residues. Per germline, CDR1 MNHEY and CDR2 SMNVEV (reference sequence). Trimming took off 4 bases at V and 1 base at J, with 19 bases between the two ends.

The rearrangement joins TRBV5-5 to TRBJ1-1, with a tentative D call TRBD1 (5 bases). Per germline, CDR1 SGHKS and CDR2 YYEKEE (reference sequence). The V end lost 0 bases, the J end lost 1 base, and 13 bases lay between the germline ends. This CDR3 has 16 amino acids. In DNA, the CDR3 is TGTGCCAGCAGCTTGGGGTACAGGTTCCCGAACACTGAAGCTTTCTTT. Protein: CASSLGYRFPNTEAFF.

The rearrangement links TRBV6-5 to TRBJ2-1; maybe TRBD1 (7 bases). Germline lookup yields CDR1 MNHEY and CDR2 SVGAGI. The CDR3 length is 14 residues. V lost 6 bases and J 6 bases, leaving 15 bases between the germline ends. This CDR3 is CASSTTGRTNEQFF. The DNA of the CDR3 is TGTGCCAGCAGCACGACAGGGAGGACCAATGAGCAGTTCTTC.

The chain links TRBV7-2 to TRBJ2-7; D unresolved. CDR1 is SGHTA, CDR2 FQGNSA, per germline. V dropped 2 bases and J dropped 7 bases, with 9 bases sitting between them. The CDR3 length is 12 residues. As DNA, the CDR3 is TGTGCCAGCAGCTTACCGTTGAGAGAGCAGTACTTC. The encoded protein is CASSLPLREQYF.

This clone was recorded a few times. The chain is built from TRBV4-3 and TRBJ2-7; no firm D call. In germline, CDR1 is LGHNA, CDR2 YSLEER. Trimming cost V 1 base and J 3 bases, with 13 bases left between them. The CDR3 sequence is 15 residues long. The DNA for the CDR3 is TGCGCCAGCAGCCAAGGTTATAATCCGTACTACGAGCAGTACTTC. Translating gives CASSQGYNPYYEQYF.

This clone was picked up one time. The CDR3 DNA follows: TGTGCCATCACCGACAGGGAGGGCACTGAAGCTTTCTTT. Translating gives CAITDREGTEAFF. This chain connects TRBV10-3 to TRBJ1-1; 7 bases line up with TRBD1. The CDR3 runs 13 residues. The V gene's germline CDR1 is ENHRY and CDR2 SYGVKD. Germline trimming cut 7 bases from V and 4 bases from J; bases unmatched to any gene: 6.

This clone was recorded only once. The chain links TRBV18 to TRBJ1-5; D is uncertain. Germline V gives CDR1 KGHSH, CDR2 LQKENI. The germline V and J ends were trimmed by 1 base and 7 bases, with 14 bases remaining between them. The CDR3 extends over 15 amino acids. CDR3 sequence reads: CASSPLSGSVQPQHF. As DNA, the CDR3 is TGTGCCAGCTCACCACTATCGGGATCGGTGCAGCCCCAGCATTTT.

The chain employs TRBV29-1 and TRBJ1-6; D gene uncertain. CDR3 size: 14 residues. In germline, CDR1 is SQVTM, CDR2 ANQGSEA. V lost 4 bases and J lost 10, with 17 bases in between. Here the CDR3 DNA reads TGCAGCGTTGCCGGGCTTACCCCGGGCTCACCCCTCCACTTT. It encodes CSVAGLTPGSPLHF.

The V call is TRBV5-1, the J call TRBJ1-4; D call uncertain. The ends were cut back, 0 bases at V and 2 bases at J, with 5 bases in the middle. Per the germline V gene, CDR1 is SGHRS and CDR2 is YFSETQ. The CDR3 is 14 amino acids. The CDR3 here is CASSLEATNEKLFF. The CDR3 DNA is TGCGCCAGCAGCTTGGAGGCCACTAATGAAAAACTGTTTTTT.

Remarks on this clone: One base away lies a much larger clone, so this may be a sequencing read error. The J gene is TRBJ2-1, the V gene TRBV5-6; D remains unclear. In germline, CDR1 is SGHDT, CDR2 YYEEEE. The V end was cut by 4 bases, the J end by 3 bases, with 5 bases between. This CDR3 is 12 amino acids long. The CDR3 loop reads CASSGDYNEQFF. The CDR3 region has the DNA TGTGCCAGCAGCGGGGACTACAATGAGCAGTTCTTC.

This clone has just one count. J is TRBJ2-7 and V is TRBV30; D gene unclear. Trimming left V 2 bases short and J 0 bases short, with 11 bases between. The CDR3 covers 14 residues. Germline CDR1 GTSNPN, CDR2 SVGIG (reference sequence). The CDR3, as DNA: TGTGCCTGGAGTAAAAACTCTTTCTCCTACGAGCAGTACTTC. It encodes CAWSKNSFSYEQYF.

The chain employs TRBV19 and TRBJ1-2; D is perhaps TRBD1 (5 bases). The CDR3 runs to 15 residues. V lost 6 bases and J 3 bases, leaving 17 bases between the germline ends. Per germline, CDR1 LNHDA and CDR2 SQIVND (reference sequence). CDR3: CASRRGQGRDYGYTF. The CDR3 DNA is TGTGCCAGTAGGCGGGGCCAGGGACGTGACTATGGCTACACCTTC.

The CDR3 region is CASSPGPIQPQHF. CDR3 bases: TGTGCCAGCAGCCCGGGCCCGATTCAGCCCCAGCATTTT. The rearrangement uses TRBV9 and TRBJ1-5; D uncertain. Germline CDR1 SGDLS, CDR2 YYNGEE. This CDR3 has 13 amino acids. V was trimmed by 4 bases and J by 6 bases, leaving 11 bases between them.

The chain is built from TRBV28 and TRBJ2-1; 10 nucleotides agree with TRBD2. Germline CDR1 MDHEN, CDR2 SYDVKM. The V gene end was trimmed by 9 bases and the J gene end by 6 bases; junction bases not matched to a gene: 11. The CDR3 is 15 amino acids. The CDR3 DNA is TGTGCCAGTTCCCCCTCTAGCGGGAGTAGCAATGAGCAGTTCTTC. As protein: CASSPSSGSSNEQFF.

The rearrangement uses TRBV12-5 and TRBJ2-5; 9 bases match TRBD1. V shed 5 bases and J 9 bases; nucleotides not matched to a gene: 4. The CDR3 sequence is 12 residues long. From germline, CDR1 is LGHNT and CDR2 FRNRAP. The CDR3 coding sequence is TGTGCTAGTGGTCAGACAGGGGGGTCCCAGTACTTC. Protein: CASGQTGGSQYF.

The gene calls are TRBV19 and TRBJ2-1; 10 bases agree with TRBD2. The CDR3 extends over 14 amino acids. Trimming removed 4 bases from V and 6 bases from J; junction bases left unmatched: 3. Germline-derived CDR1 and CDR2 are LNHDA and SQIVND (reference sequence). The CDR3: CASSTGTSANEQFF. CDR3 nucleotides: TGTGCCAGTAGTACCGGGACTAGCGCCAATGAGCAGTTCTTC.

The chain employs TRBV9 and TRBJ2-2; maybe TRBD2 (5 bases). Per germline, CDR1 SGDLS and CDR2 YYNGEE. Trimming took off 0 bases at V and 6 bases at J, with 9 bases between the two ends. CDR3 length: 14 residues. The CDR3 DNA sequence: TGTGCCAGCAGCGTAGTTTCGGAGGCCGGGGAGCTGTTTTTT. It specifies CASSVVSEAGELFF. The full variable domain, with the rest looked up from reference TRBV9 and TRBJ2-2, is DSGVTQTPKHLITATGQRVTLRCSPRSGDLSVYWYQQSLDQGLQFLIQYYNGEERAKGNILERFSAQQFPDLHSELNLSSLELGDSALYFCASSVVSEAGELFFGEGSRLTVL.